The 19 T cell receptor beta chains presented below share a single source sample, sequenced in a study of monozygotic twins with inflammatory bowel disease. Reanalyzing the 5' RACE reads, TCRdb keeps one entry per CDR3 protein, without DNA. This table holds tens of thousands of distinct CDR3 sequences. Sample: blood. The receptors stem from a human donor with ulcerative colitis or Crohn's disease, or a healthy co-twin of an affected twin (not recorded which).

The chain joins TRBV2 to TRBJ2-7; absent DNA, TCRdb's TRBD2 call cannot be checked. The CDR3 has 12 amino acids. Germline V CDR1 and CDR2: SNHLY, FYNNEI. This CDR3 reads CASASAGDEQYF.

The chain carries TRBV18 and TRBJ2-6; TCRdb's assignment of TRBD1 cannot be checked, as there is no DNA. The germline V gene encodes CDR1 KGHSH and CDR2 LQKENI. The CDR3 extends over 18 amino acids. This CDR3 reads CASSPRTGDPSGANVLTF.

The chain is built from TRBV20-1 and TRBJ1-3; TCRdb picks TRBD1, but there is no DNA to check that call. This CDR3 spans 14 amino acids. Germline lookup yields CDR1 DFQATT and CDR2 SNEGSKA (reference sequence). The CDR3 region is CSARNRGAGNTIYF.

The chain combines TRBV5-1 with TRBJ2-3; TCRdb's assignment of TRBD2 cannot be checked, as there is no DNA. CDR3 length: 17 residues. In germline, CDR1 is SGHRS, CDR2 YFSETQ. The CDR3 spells CASSLGLAPGGMDTQYF.

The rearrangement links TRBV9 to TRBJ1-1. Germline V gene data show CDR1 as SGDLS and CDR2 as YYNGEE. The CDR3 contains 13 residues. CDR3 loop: CASNPIMNTEAFF.

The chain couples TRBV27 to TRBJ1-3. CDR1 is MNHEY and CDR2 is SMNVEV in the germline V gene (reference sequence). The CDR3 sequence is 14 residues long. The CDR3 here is CARPQGRAGNTIYF.

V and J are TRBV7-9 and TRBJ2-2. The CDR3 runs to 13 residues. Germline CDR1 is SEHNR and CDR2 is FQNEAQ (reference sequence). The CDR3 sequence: CASSLLADGELFF.

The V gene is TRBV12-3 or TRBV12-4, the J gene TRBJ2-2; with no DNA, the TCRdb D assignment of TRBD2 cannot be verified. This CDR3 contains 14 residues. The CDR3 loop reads CASSPLTHTGELFF.

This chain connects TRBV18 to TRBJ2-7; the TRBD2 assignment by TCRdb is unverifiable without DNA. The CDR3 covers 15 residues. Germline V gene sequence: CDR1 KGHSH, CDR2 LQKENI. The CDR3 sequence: CASSPRQGGSYEQYF.

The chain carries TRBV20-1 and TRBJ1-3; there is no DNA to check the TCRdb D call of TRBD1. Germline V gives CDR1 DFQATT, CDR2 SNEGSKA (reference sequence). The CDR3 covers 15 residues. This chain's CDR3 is CSARPDRPSGNTIYF.

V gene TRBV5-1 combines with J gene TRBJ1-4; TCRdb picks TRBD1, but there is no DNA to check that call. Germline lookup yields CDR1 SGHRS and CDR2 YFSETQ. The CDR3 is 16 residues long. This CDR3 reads CASSVGGTPTNEKLFF.

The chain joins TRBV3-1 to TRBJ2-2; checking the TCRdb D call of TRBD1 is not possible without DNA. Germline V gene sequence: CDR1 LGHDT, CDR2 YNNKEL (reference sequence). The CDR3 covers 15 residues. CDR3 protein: CASTNRDTYTGELFF.

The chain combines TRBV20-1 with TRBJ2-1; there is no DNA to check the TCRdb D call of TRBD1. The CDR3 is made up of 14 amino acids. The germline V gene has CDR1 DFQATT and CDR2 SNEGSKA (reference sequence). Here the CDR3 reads CSARLGQPYNEQFF.

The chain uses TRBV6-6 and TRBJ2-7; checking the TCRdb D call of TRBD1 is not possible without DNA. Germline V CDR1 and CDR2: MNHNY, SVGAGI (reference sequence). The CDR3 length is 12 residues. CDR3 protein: CASRPGWDEQYF.

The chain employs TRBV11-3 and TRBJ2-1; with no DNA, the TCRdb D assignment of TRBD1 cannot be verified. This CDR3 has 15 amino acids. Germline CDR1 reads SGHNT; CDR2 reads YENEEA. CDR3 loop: CASSPGGGAYNEQFF.

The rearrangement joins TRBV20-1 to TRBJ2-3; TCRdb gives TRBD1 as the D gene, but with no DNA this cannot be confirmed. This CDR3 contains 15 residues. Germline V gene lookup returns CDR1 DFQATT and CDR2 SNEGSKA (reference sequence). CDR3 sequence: CSAPRRTTSTDTQYF.

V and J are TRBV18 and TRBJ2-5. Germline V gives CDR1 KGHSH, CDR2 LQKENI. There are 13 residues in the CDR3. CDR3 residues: CASPPSTRETQYF.

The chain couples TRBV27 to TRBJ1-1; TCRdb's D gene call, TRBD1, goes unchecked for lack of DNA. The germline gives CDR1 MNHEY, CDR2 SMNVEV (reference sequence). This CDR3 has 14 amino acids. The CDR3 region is CASSLQGQNTEAFF.

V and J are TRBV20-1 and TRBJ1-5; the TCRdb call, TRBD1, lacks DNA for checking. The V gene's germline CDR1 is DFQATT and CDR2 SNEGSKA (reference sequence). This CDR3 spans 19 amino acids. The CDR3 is CSARSRTGGTLYSNQPQHF.